This TCR beta chain was retrieved from a study of blood T cell repertoires in COVID-19. The overall study: The cDNA or gDNA used as material had been derived from T cells, B-cell-depleted T cells, or PBMCs.

Here immunoSEQ multiplex PCR was the method, and the copy in TCRdb shows in-frame clones only, minus some. The sample lists around 130,000 clones, roughly nine tenths occurring once. Germline V gene sequence: CDR1 SGHAT, CDR2 FQNNGV. This CDR3 has 13 amino acids. Trimming stripped 3 bases from V and 2 bases from J, with 7 bases between. The chain links TRBV11-2 to TRBJ1-1; D is ambiguous. The TCR sequence derives from a man aged 50-60 years with active COVID-19. The sample was peripheral blood. CDR3: CASSFDSNTEAFF. The CDR3 DNA follows: TGTGCCAGCAGCTTCGACTCTAACACTGAAGCTTTCTTT.